The 5 T cell receptor beta chains presented below share a single source sample, sequenced in a study of T-cell reconstitution after alpha-beta-depleted transplantation in children. This sample's TCRbeta library carried unique molecular identifier barcodes. TCRdb re-analysed the PCR reads in MiXCR, keeping a single row per CDR3 protein. The data show approximately 120,000 distinct CDR3 sequences, roughly 10% seen once. This sample comprised PBMCs, mostly from graft donor cells, obtained 180 days after TCRalphabeta/CD19-depleted stem cell transplant. All receptors derive from a girl less than two years old who had a stem cell transplant for combined immunodeficiency, so the T cells may come from the graft donor.

This clonotype appeared a few times. The chain links TRBV7-9 to TRBJ2-3; 11 bases are shared with TRBD1. The CDR3 runs 16 residues. In germline, CDR1 is SEHNR, CDR2 FQNEAQ (reference sequence). J was trimmed by 3 bases and V by 0 bases; bases with no gene match: 2. CDR3 amino acids: CASSLAGQGVTDTQYF. CDR3 DNA sequence: TGTGCCAGCAGCTTAGCGGGACAGGGGGTGACAGATACGCAGTATTTT.

This clonotype was counted between two and nine times. This rearrangement joins TRBV12-3 or TRBV12-4 to TRBJ1-5, with D possibly TRBD1 on 6 matching bases. V lost 6 bases, J lost 4 bases, and 13 bases lay in between. This CDR3 region has 14 residues. CDR3 residues: CASSHRTVNQPQHF. The CDR3 nucleotides are TGTGCCAGCAGCCACCGGACAGTAAATCAGCCCCAGCATTTT.

The chain links TRBV15 to TRBJ2-7, with a weak D call TRBD1 (6 bases). With 0 bases removed from V and 3 bases from J, the gap between germline ends came to 9 bases. Germline values: CDR1 LNHNV, CDR2 YYDKDF (reference sequence). The CDR3 loop spans 14 amino acids. The CDR3 loop reads CATSREGAGYEQYF. In DNA, the CDR3 is TGTGCCACCAGCAGAGAGGGGGCCGGCTACGAGCAGTACTTC.

The chain links TRBV4-3 to TRBJ1-1; unclear D gene. The CDR3 extends over 15 amino acids. Germline CDR1 LGHNA, CDR2 YSLEER. V was trimmed by 2 bases and J by 1 base, leaving 11 bases between them. The CDR3 sequence is CASSQYRAPNTEAFF. The CDR3 nucleotides read TGCGCCAGCAGCCAATACCGGGCCCCGAACACTGAAGCTTTCTTT.

The V call is TRBV7-3, the J call TRBJ2-3, with 8 bases lining up with TRBD1. Losses at the gene ends were 4 bases for V and 6 bases for J; bases not matched to a gene: 6. CDR1 SGHTA and CDR2 FQGTGA come from the germline V gene. The CDR3 runs 14 residues. The DNA of the CDR3 is TGTGCCAGCAGCTACCGGACAGGGATGGATACGCAGTATTTT. The encoded protein is CASSYRTGMDTQYF.